This T cell receptor beta chain was obtained from a study of identical twins. Using its own MiXCR run on the 5' RACE reads, TCRdb lists one record per CDR3 protein. The profile shows approximately 300,000 distinct CDR3 sequences, around 9.7% of them singletons. In its sample, this clonotype was seen a few times. Its specificity is not known. The CDR3 has 17 amino acids. Germline loops: CDR1 DFQATT, CDR2 SNEGSKA (reference sequence). Trimming removed 1 base at V and 3 bases at J, with 22 bases between. General study findings and limits: In drawing conclusions, the study used cross-sectional statistical analysis and did not follow the same donors. It was possible that invariant MAIT and iNKT cells partly confounded the zero-insertion analyses.

These data were also reused for a study on yellow fever vaccine responses in identical twins.

Specimen: CD8+ T cells sorted from blood. This chain joins TRBV20-1 and TRBJ2-7; D is possibly TRBD2 (7 bases). The clonotype originates from a woman between 18 and 29 years old in good health. CDR3 sequence reads: CSARVRDYRRGFYEQYF. DNA of the CDR3: TGCAGTGCTAGAGTCCGGGACTATCGCAGGGGTTTCTACGAGCAGTACTTC.